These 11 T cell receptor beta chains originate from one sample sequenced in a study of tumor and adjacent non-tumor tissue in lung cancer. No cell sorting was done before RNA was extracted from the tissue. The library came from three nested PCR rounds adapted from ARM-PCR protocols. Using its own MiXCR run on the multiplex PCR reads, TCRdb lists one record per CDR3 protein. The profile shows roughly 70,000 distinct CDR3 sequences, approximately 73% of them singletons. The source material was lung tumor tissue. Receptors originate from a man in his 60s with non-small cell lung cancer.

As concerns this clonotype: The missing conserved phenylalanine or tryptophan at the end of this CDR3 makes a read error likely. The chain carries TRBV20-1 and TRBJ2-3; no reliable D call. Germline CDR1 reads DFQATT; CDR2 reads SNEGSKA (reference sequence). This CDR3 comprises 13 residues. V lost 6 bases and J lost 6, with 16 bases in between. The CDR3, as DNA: TGCAGTGCCCCGGGCCCGCCTCAGGATACGCAGTATTTG. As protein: CSAPGPPQDTQYL.

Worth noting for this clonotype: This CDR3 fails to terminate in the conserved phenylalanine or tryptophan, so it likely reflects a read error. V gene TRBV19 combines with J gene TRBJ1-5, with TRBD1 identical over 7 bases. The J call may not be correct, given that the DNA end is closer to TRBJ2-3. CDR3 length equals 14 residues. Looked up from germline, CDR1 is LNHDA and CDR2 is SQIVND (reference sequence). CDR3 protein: CATKGVILGQPQYL. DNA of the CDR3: TGTGCCACCAAGGGGGTAATTTTGGGACAGCCCCAGTATCTT.

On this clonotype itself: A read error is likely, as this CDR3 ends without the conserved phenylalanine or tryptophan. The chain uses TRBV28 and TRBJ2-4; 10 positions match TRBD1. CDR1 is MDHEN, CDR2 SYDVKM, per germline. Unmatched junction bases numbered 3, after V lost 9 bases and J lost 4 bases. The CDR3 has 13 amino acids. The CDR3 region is CASRTGGKNIQYL. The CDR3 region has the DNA TGTGCCAGTCGGACAGGGGGAAAAAACATTCAGTACCTC.

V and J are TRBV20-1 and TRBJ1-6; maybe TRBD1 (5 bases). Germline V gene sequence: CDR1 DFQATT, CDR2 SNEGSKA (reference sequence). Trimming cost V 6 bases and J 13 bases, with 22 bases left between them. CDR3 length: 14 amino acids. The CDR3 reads CSAPGQHYSSPLHF. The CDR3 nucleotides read TGCAGTGCCCCGGGGCAGCACTATAGTTCGCCCCTCCACTTT.

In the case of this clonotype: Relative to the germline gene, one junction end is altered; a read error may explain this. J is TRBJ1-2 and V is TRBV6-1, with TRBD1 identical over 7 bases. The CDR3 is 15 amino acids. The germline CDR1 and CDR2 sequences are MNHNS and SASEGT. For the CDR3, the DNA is TGTACCAGCGGTATCGTAGCAGGGGGGGCCTATGGCTACACCTTC. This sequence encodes CTSGIVAGGAYGYTF.

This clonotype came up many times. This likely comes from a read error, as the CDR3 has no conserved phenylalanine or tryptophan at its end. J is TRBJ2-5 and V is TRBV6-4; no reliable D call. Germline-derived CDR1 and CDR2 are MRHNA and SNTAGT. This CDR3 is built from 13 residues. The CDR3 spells CESRPSIGETQYL. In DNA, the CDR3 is TGTGAAAGCAGGCCCTCGATTGGCGAGACCCAGTACTTA.

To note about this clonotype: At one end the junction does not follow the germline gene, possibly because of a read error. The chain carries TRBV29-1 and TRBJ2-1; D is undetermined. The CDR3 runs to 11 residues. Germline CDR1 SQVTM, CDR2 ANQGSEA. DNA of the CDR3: TGCAGTGTTGACAAGTCGGTTGAGCAGTTCTTC. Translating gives CSVDKSVEQFF.

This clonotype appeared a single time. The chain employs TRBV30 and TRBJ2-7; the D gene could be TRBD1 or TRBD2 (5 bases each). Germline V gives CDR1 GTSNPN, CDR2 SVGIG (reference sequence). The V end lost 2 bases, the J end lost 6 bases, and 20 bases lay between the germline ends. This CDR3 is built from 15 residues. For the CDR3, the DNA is TGTGCCTGGAGTCCAAAGGGAACAACAGGAGGCGAGCAGTACTTC. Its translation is CAWSPKGTTGGEQYF.

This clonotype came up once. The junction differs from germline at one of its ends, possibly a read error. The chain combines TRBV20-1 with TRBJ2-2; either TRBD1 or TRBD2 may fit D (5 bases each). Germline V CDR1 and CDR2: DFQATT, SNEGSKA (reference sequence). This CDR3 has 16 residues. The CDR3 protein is CRASKTIGAFPGDLFF. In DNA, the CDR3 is TGCAGGGCTAGCAAGACTATCGGGGCGTTCCCTGGGGACCTGTTTTTT.

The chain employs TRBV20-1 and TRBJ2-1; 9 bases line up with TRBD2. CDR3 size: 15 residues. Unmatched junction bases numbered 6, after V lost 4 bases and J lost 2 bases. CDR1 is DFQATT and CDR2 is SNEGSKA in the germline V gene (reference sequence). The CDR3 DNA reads TGCAGTGCTAATCGGGGACTAGCCACCTACAATGAGCAGTTCTTC. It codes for CSANRGLATYNEQFF.

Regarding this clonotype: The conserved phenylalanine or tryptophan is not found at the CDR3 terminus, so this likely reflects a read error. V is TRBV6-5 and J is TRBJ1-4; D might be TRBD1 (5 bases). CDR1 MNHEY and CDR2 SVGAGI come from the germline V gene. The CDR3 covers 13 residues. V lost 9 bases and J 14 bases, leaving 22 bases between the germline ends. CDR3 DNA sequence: TGTGCCAGTAGCCAGTTCCTTGGGGGTAGGCTGTTTGTT. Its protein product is CASSQFLGGRLFV.